The source of this T cell receptor beta chain is a study of blood T cell repertoires in COVID-19. Across the whole study: Spain, Italy and the United States supplied samples that represented acute and convalescent COVID-19. Nucleic acid was either cDNA or gDNA, and it came from T cells, B-cell-depleted T cells, or PBMCs.

The CDR3 sequence is 13 residues long. The trim removed 2 bases at V and 11 bases at J, leaving 5 bases unmatched. The V gene's germline CDR1 is SGHDN and CDR2 FVKESK. The assay was immunoSEQ multiplex PCR, and TCRdb's table has in-frame clones only and misses some. The sample carries over 250,000 clones, around 90% recorded once. This rearrangement joins TRBV14 to TRBJ1-1, with TRBD1 matching 10 bases. The receptor was isolated from a middle-aged woman who had recovered from COVID-19. Source material: peripheral blood. The CDR3 loop reads CASSQLRTGGAFF. For the CDR3, the DNA is TGTGCCAGCAGCCAATTGCGGACAGGGGGGGCTTTCTTT.